This paragraph covers one T cell receptor beta chain sequence. Assay used: immunoSEQ multiplex PCR; TCRdb lists only in-frame clones, some missing. This sample yields more than 300,000 clones, of which around 88% are seen a single time; 1.5% to 2% belongs to the top ten. The CDR3 runs to 15 residues. The V end was cut by 4 bases, the J end by 5 bases, with 16 bases between. CDR1 is SGHTA, CDR2 FQGNSA, per germline. This record belongs to a study of blood T cell repertoires in COVID-19. This sequence was found in a woman aged 30 to 39 with COVID-19, enrolled during active disease. This chain uses TRBV7-2 with TRBJ2-3, with D maybe TRBD2 (6 bases). Material: peripheral blood. CDR3 sequence (DNA): TGTGCCAGCAGCTCACCGACTAGGCCCCAAGATACGCAGTATTTT. Translating gives CASSSPTRPQDTQYF.